A single sample gave rise to the 18 T cell receptor beta chains below, sequenced in a study of glioma-infiltrating T cells after dendritic cell vaccination. Profiling relied on immunoSEQ multiplex PCR, and the TCRdb table lists in-frame clones only, not all of them. The sample holds about 65,000 clones, around nine tenths seen once. Time point given: after dendritic cell vaccination, including at tumor progression/relapse. The specimen was blood, collected after dendritic cell vaccination. The receptors shown here come from a human donor with glioblastoma.

This CDR3 reads CASSPHRDPPGNEQFF. DNA of the CDR3: TGTGCCAGCAGTCCCCACAGGGACCCTCCCGGGAATGAGCAGTTCTTC. The chain links TRBV27 to TRBJ2-1, with a tentative D call TRBD1 (6 bases). The CDR3 runs to 16 residues. Germline V lookup: CDR1 MNHEY, CDR2 SMNVEV (reference sequence). The V end was cut by 5 bases, the J end by 7 bases, with 21 bases between.

The rearrangement joins TRBV5-6 to TRBJ2-7, with 7 bases that match TRBD1. The germline gives CDR1 SGHDT, CDR2 YYEEEE. The J segment lost 6 bases and the V segment lost 4 bases, leaving 10 bases of the junction unmatched. This CDR3 comprises 14 residues. This CDR3 is CASSRPTGWGEQYF. CDR3 nucleotides: TGTGCCAGCAGCCGCCCGACAGGGTGGGGCGAGCAGTACTTC.

The chain employs TRBV11-2 and TRBJ1-4; the match to TRBD1 covers 7 bases. Unmatched junction bases numbered 6, after V lost 0 bases and J lost 14 bases. CDR1 SGHAT and CDR2 FQNNGV come from the germline V gene. The CDR3 length is 13 residues. The CDR3 sequence: CASSLESAGGLFF. For the CDR3, the DNA is TGTGCCAGCAGCTTAGAAAGCGCAGGGGGTCTGTTTTTT.

The J gene is TRBJ1-2, the V gene TRBV2; 12 nucleotides agree with TRBD1. After removal of 7 bases from V and 0 bases from J, the junction contained 6 bases not matched to a gene. Per the germline V gene, CDR1 is SNHLY and CDR2 is FYNNEI. The CDR3 is 16 residues long. The CDR3 bases are TGTGCCAGCATTTACGGGACAGGGGGCTCTAACTATGGCTACACCTTC. It is translated as CASIYGTGGSNYGYTF.

This chain joins TRBV6-1 and TRBJ1-5; 8 bases line up with TRBD1. The V segment lost 3 bases and the J segment 6 bases; nucleotides outside the gene matches: 7. This CDR3 spans 15 amino acids. The germline CDR1 and CDR2 sequences are MNHNS and SASEGT. CDR3 coding DNA: TGTGCCAGCAGTGAGGACGGACAGGGACGTCAGCCCCAGCATTTT. Protein product: CASSEDGQGRQPQHF.

This clone was detected once. In DNA, the CDR3 is TGTGCCAGTAGTGTCCGGGACAGGACTCCTAATGGCTACACCTTC. It is translated as CASSVRDRTPNGYTF. The chain employs TRBV19 and TRBJ1-2, with TRBD1 matching 8 bases. The germline CDR1 and CDR2 sequences are LNHDA and SQIVND (reference sequence). The CDR3 has 15 amino acids. Trimming removed 5 bases from V and 6 bases from J; junction bases left unmatched: 11.

This chain links TRBV10-2 with TRBJ1-1; D is possibly TRBD1 (6 bases). Deletions cut 5 bases from V and 6 bases from J, with 13 bases between. The CDR3 spans 13 residues. Germline V gene lookup returns CDR1 WSHSY and CDR2 SAAADI. CDR3 amino acids: CASSPGHRAEAFF. Here the CDR3 DNA reads TGCGCCAGCAGTCCGGGACATAGAGCTGAAGCTTTCTTT.

This clone was picked up one time. The chain has TRBV6-1 and TRBJ1-3; D ambiguous. Per germline, CDR1 MNHNS and CDR2 SASEGT. This CDR3 is 16 amino acids long. The V end was cut by 2 bases, the J end by 0 bases, with 11 bases between. CDR3 sequence reads: CASSEIRPSSGNTIYF. DNA for the CDR3: TGTGCCAGCAGTGAAATCAGGCCAAGCTCTGGAAACACCATATATTTT.

The rearrangement links TRBV11-2 to TRBJ2-5; D uncertain. V dropped 6 bases and J dropped 4 bases, with 12 bases sitting between them. Germline V CDR1 and CDR2: SGHAT, FQNNGV. This CDR3 comprises 13 residues. The CDR3 is CASRRGPVETQYF. In DNA, the CDR3 is TGTGCCAGCAGACGTGGGCCGGTAGAGACCCAGTACTTC.

The chain couples TRBV10-2 to TRBJ1-5; 7 bases agree with TRBD1. This CDR3 region has 15 residues. J was trimmed by 6 bases and V by 4 bases; bases with no gene match: 9. Germline CDR1 is WSHSY and CDR2 is SAAADI. CDR3: CASSGQGQAAQPQHF. In DNA form, the CDR3 reads TGCGCCAGCAGTGGGCAAGGACAGGCGGCTCAGCCCCAGCATTTT.

The V gene is TRBV5-8, the J gene TRBJ2-7, with 13 nucleotides matching TRBD2. V lost 6 bases, J lost 6 bases, and 6 bases stayed unmatched. Germline lookup yields CDR1 SGHTS and CDR2 YDEGEE. The CDR3 has 14 residues. CDR3 sequence (DNA): TGTGCCAGCACCGCAGGACTAGCGGGAGTCGAGCAGTACTTC. Its protein is CASTAGLAGVEQYF.

The table lists this clone with a few counts. The chain combines TRBV7-9 with TRBJ2-7; D unresolved. CDR1 and CDR2 (germline): SEHNR, FQNEAQ (reference sequence). The CDR3 contains 13 residues. V was shortened by 5 bases and J by 6 bases, with 14 bases between the two germline ends. This CDR3 is CASSTSTASEQYF. The CDR3 nucleotides are TGTGCCAGCAGCACGAGCACAGCTTCCGAGCAGTACTTC.

V is TRBV19 and J is TRBJ2-2, with D unclear. CDR3 length: 15 amino acids. CDR1 LNHDA and CDR2 SQIVND come from the germline V gene (reference sequence). V gave up 5 bases and J gave up 4 bases, with 14 bases separating them. Here the CDR3 reads CASSPFQEVTGELFF. CDR3 coding DNA: TGTGCCAGTAGTCCTTTTCAGGAAGTCACCGGGGAGCTGTTTTTT.

CDR3: CASSPGDEQFF. The DNA for the CDR3 is TGTGCCAGCAGCCCGGGGGATGAGCAGTTCTTC. The rearrangement joins TRBV7-6 to TRBJ2-1; TRBD2 is a possible D gene (6 bases). CDR3 length: 11 residues. The germline V and J ends were trimmed by 5 bases and 8 bases, with 7 bases remaining between them. In germline, CDR1 is SGHVS, CDR2 FNYEAQ.

This clone was picked up a small number of times. This rearrangement joins TRBV5-5 to TRBJ2-7; TRBD2 might be the D (7 bases). The germline CDR1 and CDR2 sequences are SGHKS and YYEKEE (reference sequence). The CDR3 runs 13 residues. V gave up 4 bases and J gave up 6 bases, with 14 bases separating them. The CDR3 nucleotides are TGTGCCAGCAGCAATCAGGGAGGGGGCGAGCAGTACTTC. Protein: CASSNQGGGEQYF.

The V call is TRBV5-6, the J call TRBJ2-7; a possible D gene is TRBD1 (6 bases). V lost 1 base to trimming and J lost 3 bases, with 8 bases between them. Germline assignment: CDR1 SGHDT and CDR2 YYEEEE. This CDR3 has 13 amino acids. The chain's CDR3 is CASSLRDIYEQYF. The CDR3 DNA reads TGTGCCAGCAGCTTGCGGGACATCTACGAGCAGTACTTC.

This sequence joins TRBV15 and TRBJ2-1; D unclear. The CDR3 covers 13 residues. The V gene lost 9 bases and the J gene lost 1 base, with 10 bases spanning the gap. Germline V gives CDR1 LNHNV, CDR2 YYDKDF (reference sequence). The CDR3 DNA is TGTGCCACTAACAACCCATCCTACAATGAGCAGTTCTTC. Amino acids: CATNNPSYNEQFF.

This chain joins TRBV7-6 and TRBJ1-1; D is ambiguous. There are 14 residues in the CDR3. V gave up 5 bases and J gave up 0 bases, with 10 bases separating them. Germline CDR1 reads SGHVS; CDR2 reads FNYEAQ. The CDR3 region is CASSEGRMNTEAFF. CDR3 nucleotide sequence: TGTGCCAGCAGCGAGGGCAGGATGAACACTGAAGCTTTCTTT.